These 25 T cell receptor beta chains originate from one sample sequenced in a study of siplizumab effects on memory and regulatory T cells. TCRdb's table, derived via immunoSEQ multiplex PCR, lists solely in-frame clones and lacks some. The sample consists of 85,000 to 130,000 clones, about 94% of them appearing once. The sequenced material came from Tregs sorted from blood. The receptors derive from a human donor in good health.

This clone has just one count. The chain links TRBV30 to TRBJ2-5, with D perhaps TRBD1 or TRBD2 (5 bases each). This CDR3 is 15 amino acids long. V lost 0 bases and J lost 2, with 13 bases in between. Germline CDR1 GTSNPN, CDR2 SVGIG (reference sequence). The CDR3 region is CAWSVQRGRQETQYF. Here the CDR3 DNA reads TGTGCCTGGAGTGTACAGAGGGGCCGGCAAGAGACCCAGTACTTC.

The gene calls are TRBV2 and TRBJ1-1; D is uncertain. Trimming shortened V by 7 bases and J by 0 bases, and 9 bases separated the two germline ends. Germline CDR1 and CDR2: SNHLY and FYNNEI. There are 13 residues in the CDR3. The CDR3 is CASKDRVNTEAFF. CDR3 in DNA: TGTGCCAGCAAGGACCGCGTGAACACTGAAGCTTTCTTT.

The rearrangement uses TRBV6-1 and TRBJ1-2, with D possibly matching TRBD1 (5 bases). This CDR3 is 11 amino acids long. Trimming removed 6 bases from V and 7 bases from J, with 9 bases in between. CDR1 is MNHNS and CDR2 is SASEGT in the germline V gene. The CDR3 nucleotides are TGTGCCAGCAGGGGGGATTCTGGCTACACCTTC. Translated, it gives CASRGDSGYTF.

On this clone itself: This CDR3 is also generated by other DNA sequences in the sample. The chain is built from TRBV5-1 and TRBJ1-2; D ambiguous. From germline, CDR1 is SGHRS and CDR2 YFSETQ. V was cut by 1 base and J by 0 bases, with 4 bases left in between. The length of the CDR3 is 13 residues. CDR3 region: CASSLTANYGYTF. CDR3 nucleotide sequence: TGCGCCAGCAGCTTGACGGCTAACTATGGCTACACCTTC. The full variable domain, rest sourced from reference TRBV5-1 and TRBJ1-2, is KAGVTQTPRYLIKTRGQQVTLSCSPISGHRSVSWYQQTPGQGLQFLFEYFSETQRNKGNFPGRFSGRQFSNSRSEMNVSTLELGDSALYLCASSLTANYGYTFGSGTRLTVV.

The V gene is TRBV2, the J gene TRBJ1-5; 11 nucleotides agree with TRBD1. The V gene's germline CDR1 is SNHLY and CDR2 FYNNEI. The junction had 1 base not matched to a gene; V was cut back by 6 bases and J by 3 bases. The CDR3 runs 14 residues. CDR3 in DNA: TGTGCCAGCAGGGACAGGGGGCTCAATCAGCCCCAGCATTTT. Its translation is CASRDRGLNQPQHF. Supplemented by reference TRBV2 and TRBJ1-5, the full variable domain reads EPEVTQTPSHQVTQMGQEVILRCVPISNHLYFYWYRQILGQKVEFLVSFYNNEISEKSEIFDDQFSVERPDGSNFTLKIRSTKLEDSAMYFCASRDRGLNQPQHFGDGTRLSIL.

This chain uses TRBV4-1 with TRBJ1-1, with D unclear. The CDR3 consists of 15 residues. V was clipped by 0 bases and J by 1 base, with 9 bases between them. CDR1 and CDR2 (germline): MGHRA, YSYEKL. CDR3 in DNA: TGCGCCAGCAGCCAAGATCATCCCGGGAACACTGAAGCTTTCTTT. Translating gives CASSQDHPGNTEAFF.

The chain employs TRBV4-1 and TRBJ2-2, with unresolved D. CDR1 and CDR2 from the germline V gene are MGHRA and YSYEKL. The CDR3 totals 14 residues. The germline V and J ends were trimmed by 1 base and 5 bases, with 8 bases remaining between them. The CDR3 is CASSQVTATGELFF. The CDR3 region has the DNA TGCGCCAGCAGCCAAGTTACCGCGACCGGGGAGCTGTTTTTT.

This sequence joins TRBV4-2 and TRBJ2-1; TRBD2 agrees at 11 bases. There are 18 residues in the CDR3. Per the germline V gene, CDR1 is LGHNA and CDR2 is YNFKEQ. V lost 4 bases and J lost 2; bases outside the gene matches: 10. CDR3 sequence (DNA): TGTGCCAGCAGCCCTAAAGGTAGCGGGGGGGTAGCCTACAATGAGCAGTTCTTC. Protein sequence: CASSPKGSGGVAYNEQFF.

CDR3 nucleotide sequence: TGTGCCAGCAACCGGGACAGGGTGGTGGCTGGCCAGCCCCAGCATTTT. As protein: CASNRDRVVAGQPQHF. The rearrangement links TRBV2 to TRBJ1-5; 9 positions agree with TRBD1. Germline values: CDR1 SNHLY, CDR2 FYNNEI. The CDR3 length is 16 residues. The ends lost 7 bases at V and 7 bases at J; junction bases unmatched: 14.

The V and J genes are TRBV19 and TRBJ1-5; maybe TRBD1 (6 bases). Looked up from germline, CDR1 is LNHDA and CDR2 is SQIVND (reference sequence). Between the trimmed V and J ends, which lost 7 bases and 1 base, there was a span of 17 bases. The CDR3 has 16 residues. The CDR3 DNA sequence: TGTGCCAGTAAGTACGTAGTCGACAGGAGCAATCAGCCCCAGCATTTT. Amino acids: CASKYVVDRSNQPQHF.

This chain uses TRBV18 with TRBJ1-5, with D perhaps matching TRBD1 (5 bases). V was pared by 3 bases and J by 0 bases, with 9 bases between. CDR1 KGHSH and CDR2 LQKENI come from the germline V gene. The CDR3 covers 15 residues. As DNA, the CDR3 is TGTGCCAGCTCACCCGGGACGGCTAGCAATCAGCCCCAGCATTTT. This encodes CASSPGTASNQPQHF.

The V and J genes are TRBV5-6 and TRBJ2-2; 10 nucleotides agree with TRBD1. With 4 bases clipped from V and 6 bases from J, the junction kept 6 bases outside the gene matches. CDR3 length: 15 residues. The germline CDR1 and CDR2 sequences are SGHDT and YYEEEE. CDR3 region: CASSPDRGRAGELFF. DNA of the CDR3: TGTGCCAGCAGCCCGGACAGGGGGAGGGCCGGGGAGCTGTTTTTT.

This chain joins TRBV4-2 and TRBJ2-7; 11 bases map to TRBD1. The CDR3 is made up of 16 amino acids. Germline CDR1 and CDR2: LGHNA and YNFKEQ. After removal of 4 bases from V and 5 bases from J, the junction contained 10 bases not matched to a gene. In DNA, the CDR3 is TGTGCCAGCAGCCCGGGCACGGGACAGGGGGTCCACGAGCAGTACTTC. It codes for CASSPGTGQGVHEQYF.

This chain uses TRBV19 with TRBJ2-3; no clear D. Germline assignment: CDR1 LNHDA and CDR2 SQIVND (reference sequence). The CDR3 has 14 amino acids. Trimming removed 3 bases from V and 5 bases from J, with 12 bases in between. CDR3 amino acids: CASSIRSVEDTQYF. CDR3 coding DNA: TGTGCCAGTAGTATTCGAAGCGTCGAAGATACGCAGTATTTT.

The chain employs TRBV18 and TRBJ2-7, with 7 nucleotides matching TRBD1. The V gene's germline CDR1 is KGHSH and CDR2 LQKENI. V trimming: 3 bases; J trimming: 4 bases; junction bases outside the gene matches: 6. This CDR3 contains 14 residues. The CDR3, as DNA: TGTGCCAGCTCACCCTCGACAGGGACATACGAGCAGTACTTC. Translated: CASSPSTGTYEQYF.

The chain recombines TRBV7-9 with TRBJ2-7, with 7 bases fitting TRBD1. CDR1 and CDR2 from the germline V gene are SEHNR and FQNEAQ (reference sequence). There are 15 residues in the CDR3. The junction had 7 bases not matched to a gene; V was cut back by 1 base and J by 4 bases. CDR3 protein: CASSLGAGGIYEQYF. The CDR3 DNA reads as TGTGCCAGCAGCTTAGGTGCAGGGGGTATTTACGAGCAGTACTTC.

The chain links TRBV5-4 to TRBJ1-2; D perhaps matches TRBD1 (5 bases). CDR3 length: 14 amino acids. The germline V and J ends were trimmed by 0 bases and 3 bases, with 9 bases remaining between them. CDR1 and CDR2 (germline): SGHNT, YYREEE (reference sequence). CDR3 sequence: CASSLVGTDYGYTF. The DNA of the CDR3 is TGTGCCAGCAGCTTGGTCGGGACCGACTATGGCTACACCTTC.

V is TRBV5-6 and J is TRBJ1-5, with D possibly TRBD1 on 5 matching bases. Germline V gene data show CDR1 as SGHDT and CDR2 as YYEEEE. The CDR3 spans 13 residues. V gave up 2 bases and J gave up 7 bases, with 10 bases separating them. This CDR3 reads CASSFRDTQPQHF. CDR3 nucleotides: TGTGCCAGCAGCTTCAGGGATACCCAGCCCCAGCATTTT. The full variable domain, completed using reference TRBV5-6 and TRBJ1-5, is DAGVTQSPTHLIKTRGQQVTLRCSPKSGHDTVSWYQQALGQGPQFIFQYYEEEERQRGNFPDRFSGHQFPNYSSELNVNALLLGDSALYLCASSFRDTQPQHFGDGTRLSIL.

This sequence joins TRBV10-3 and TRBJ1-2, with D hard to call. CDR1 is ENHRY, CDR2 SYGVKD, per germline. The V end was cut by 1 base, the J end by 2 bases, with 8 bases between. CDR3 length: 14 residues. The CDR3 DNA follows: TGTGCCATCAGTGAGTTGGATGCCAACTATGGCTACACCTTC. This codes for CAISELDANYGYTF.

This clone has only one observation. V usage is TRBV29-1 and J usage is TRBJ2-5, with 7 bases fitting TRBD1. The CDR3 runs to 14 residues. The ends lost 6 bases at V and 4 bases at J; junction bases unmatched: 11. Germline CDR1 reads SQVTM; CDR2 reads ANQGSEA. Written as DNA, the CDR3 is TGCAGCGTCGTTGCCGGGACAGTGCCAGAGACCCAGTACTTC. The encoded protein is CSVVAGTVPETQYF.

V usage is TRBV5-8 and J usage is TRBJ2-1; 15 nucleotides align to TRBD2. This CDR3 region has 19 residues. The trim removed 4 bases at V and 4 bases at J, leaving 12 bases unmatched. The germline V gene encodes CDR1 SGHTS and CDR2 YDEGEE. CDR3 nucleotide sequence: TGTGCCAGCAGCCTGGGACTAGCGGGGGGCCGTCGAACTTACAATGAGCAGTTCTTC. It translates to CASSLGLAGGRRTYNEQFF.

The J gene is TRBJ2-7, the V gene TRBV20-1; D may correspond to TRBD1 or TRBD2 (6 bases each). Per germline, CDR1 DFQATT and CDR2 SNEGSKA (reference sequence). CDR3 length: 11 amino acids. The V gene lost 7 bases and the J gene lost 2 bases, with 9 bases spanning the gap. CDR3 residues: CSGGDTYEQYF. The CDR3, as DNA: TGCAGTGGGGGGGACACCTACGAGCAGTACTTC.

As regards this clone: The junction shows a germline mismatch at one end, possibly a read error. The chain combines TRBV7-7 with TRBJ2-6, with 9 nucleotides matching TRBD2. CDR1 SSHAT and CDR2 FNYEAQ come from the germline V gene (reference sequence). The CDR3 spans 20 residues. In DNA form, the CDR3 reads TGTGCTAGCAGCTTAGTTAGTAGCGGGGGTACCAAGGATGGGGCCAACGTCCTGACTTTC. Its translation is CASSLVSSGGTKDGANVLTF.

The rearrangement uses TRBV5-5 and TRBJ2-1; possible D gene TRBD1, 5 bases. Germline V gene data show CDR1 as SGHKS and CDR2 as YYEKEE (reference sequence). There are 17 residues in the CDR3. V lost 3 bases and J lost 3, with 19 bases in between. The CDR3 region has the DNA TGTGCCAGCAGCTCCACCCTTATTGGACAAAACTACAATGAGCAGTTCTTC. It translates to CASSSTLIGQNYNEQFF.

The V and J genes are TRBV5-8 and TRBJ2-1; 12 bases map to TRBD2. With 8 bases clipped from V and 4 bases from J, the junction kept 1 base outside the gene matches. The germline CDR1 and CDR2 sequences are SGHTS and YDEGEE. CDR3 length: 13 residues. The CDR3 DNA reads TGTGCCAGGGGGACTAGCGGGTACAATGAGCAGTTCTTC. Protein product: CARGTSGYNEQFF.